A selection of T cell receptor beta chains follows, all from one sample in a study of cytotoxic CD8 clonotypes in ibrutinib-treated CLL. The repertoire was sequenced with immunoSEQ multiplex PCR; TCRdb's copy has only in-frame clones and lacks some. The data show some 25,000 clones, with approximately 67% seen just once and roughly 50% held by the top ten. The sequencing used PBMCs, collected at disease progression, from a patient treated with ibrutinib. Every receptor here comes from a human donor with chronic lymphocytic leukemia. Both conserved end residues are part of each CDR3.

CDR3 protein: CASSLTRQYGHEQYF
J gene: TRBJ2-7
V gene: TRBV7-8

CDR3 protein: CASSAGGGTNEKLFF
J gene: TRBJ1-4
V gene: TRBV9

CDR3 protein: CAITRSPKHEQFF
J gene: TRBJ2-1
V gene: TRBV10-3

CDR3 protein: CASSPGQGSYEQYF
J gene: TRBJ2-7
V gene: TRBV13

CDR3 protein: CASSLVIQGTNTEAFF
J gene: TRBJ1-1
V gene: TRBV27

CDR3 protein: CAWSSWYTEAFF
J gene: TRBJ1-1
V gene: TRBV30

CDR3 protein: CASRVTGNQPQHF
J gene: TRBJ1-5
V gene: TRBV2

CDR3 protein: CASSHPRTGATEAFF
J gene: TRBJ1-1
V gene: TRBV6-6

CDR3 protein: CASSAAGGAYNEQFF
J gene: TRBJ2-1
V gene: TRBV9

CDR3 protein: CSVGPDTQYF
J gene: TRBJ2-3
V gene: TRBV29-1

CDR3 protein: CASSRQGAISYEQYF
J gene: TRBJ2-7
V gene: TRBV11-1

CDR3 protein: CASSSGQSYEQYF
J gene: TRBJ2-7
V gene: TRBV6-5

CDR3 protein: CASSLQGNSYEQYF
J gene: TRBJ2-7
V gene: TRBV9

CDR3 protein: CAWSVQGYEQYF
J gene: TRBJ2-7
V gene: TRBV30

CDR3 protein: CASTQRQGWDTQYF
J gene: TRBJ2-3
V gene: TRBV27

CDR3 protein: CASSFERAGANVLTF
J gene: TRBJ2-6
V gene: TRBV5-6

CDR3 protein: CASSPGTSLITDTQYF
J gene: TRBJ2-3
V gene: TRBV7-3

CDR3 protein: CASSLWWTDTGELFF
J gene: TRBJ2-2
V gene: TRBV27

CDR3 protein: CASSLTGPYEQYF
J gene: TRBJ2-7
V gene: TRBV27

CDR3 protein: CASSFGAGGNQPQHF
J gene: TRBJ1-5
V gene: TRBV6-5

CDR3 protein: CASSGYQGSDTEAFF
J gene: TRBJ1-1
V gene: TRBV2

CDR3 protein: CAWTLQLNTEAFF
J gene: TRBJ1-1
V gene: TRBV30

CDR3 protein: CASSRGGERAEAFF
J gene: TRBJ1-1
V gene: TRBV18

CDR3 protein: CASSLGQGYYGYTF
J gene: TRBJ1-2
V gene: TRBV11-2

CDR3 protein: CASRLNTEAFF
J gene: TRBJ1-1
V gene: TRBV11-2

CDR3 protein: CASSLGQYPGNTIYF
J gene: TRBJ1-3
V gene: TRBV5-6

CDR3 protein: CASSQERWIATDTQYF
J gene: TRBJ2-3
V gene: TRBV4-2

CDR3 protein: CASSATSGTSVLSQYF
J gene: TRBJ2-3
V gene: TRBV7-9

CDR3 protein: CASSRDGIYNEQFF
J gene: TRBJ2-1
V gene: TRBV11-3

CDR3 protein: CATSRDKEVPWGETQYF
J gene: TRBJ2-5
V gene: TRBV15

CDR3 protein: CASSSILTDTQYF
J gene: TRBJ2-3
V gene: TRBV4-3

CDR3 protein: CATSGGSETQYF
J gene: TRBJ2-5
V gene: TRBV11-2

CDR3 protein: CASRAGTATKAFF
J gene: TRBJ1-1
V gene: TRBV6-1

CDR3 protein: CASSNQDRVGYTF
J gene: TRBJ1-2
V gene: TRBV19

CDR3 protein: CASSLGPLSVTEAFF
J gene: TRBJ1-1
V gene: TRBV5-1

CDR3 protein: CASSYAGGREQYF
J gene: TRBJ2-7
V gene: TRBV6-5

CDR3 protein: CASSQDLGQGSEKLFF
J gene: TRBJ1-4
V gene: TRBV4-2

CDR3 protein: CASSSTSGGAETQYF
J gene: TRBJ2-5
V gene: TRBV6-1

CDR3 protein: CASSGGLIHEAFF
J gene: TRBJ1-1
V gene: TRBV25-1

CDR3 protein: CASSSLGPEEETQYF
J gene: TRBJ2-5
V gene: TRBV6-4

CDR3 protein: CASSLVASSSYNEQFF
J gene: TRBJ2-1
V gene: TRBV7-9